This T cell receptor beta chain was retrieved from a study of blood T cells in healthy people across ages. The V gene's germline CDR1 is MGHRA and CDR2 YSYEKL. J gave up 5 bases and V 0 bases, and 3 bases lay outside the gene matches. There are 15 residues in the CDR3. Study results and limitations: It was the long-lived donors that had more naive CD4+ cells and higher diversity than aged donors.

Together with a sample-barcoded 5' primer, a J-beta primer mix was included in a second PCR lasting roughly 7 to 11 cycles. MiXCR, run by TCRdb on the 5' RACE reads, gives a single entry per CDR3 protein. The sample has about 1,400,000 distinct CDR3 sequences; approximately 42% are singletons. As concerns this clonotype: Its specificity is unknown.

This chain uses TRBV4-1 with TRBJ1-2, with 10 bases matching TRBD1. The sequencing sample was made of blood. This receptor was taken from a young woman in good health. This chain's CDR3 is CASSQDRGQGYGYTF. CDR3 bases: TGCGCCAGCAGCCAAGATAGGGGACAGGGGTATGGCTACACCTTC.